This T cell receptor beta chain was sequenced for a study of blood T cell repertoires in COVID-19 (dated by TCRdb to 2020 to 2021). For the wider study: Collaborator samples came from the United States, Italy and Spain and covered acute and convalescent phases of COVID-19. The prospective study material was composed of cDNA or gDNA derived from T cells, B-cell-depleted T cells, or PBMCs. Deeply sampled blood TCRbeta repertoires from subjects exposed to, actively infected with, or recovered from COVID-19 were included in the dataset. The repertoires were released in a freely available public database meant as a resource for research on the immune response to SARS-CoV-2. The samples were drawn from the first 160 participants of the ongoing ImmuneRACE study and from 1,254 subjects provided by 6 global collaborators. The sample metadata nearly always contained a de-identified subject ID, COVID-19 status, age in years and sex. Where available, HLA class I and class II types were obtained from metadata supplied by the sample provider rather than from assay-based typing. The investigation overall reported the following: Clinical and demographic metadata were provided uncurated, with the amount varying by source and participant.

Including cysteine and phenylalanine, the CDR3 has 14 amino acids. Only the CDR3 region is kept as DNA, spanning 42 bases read in frame from base 1. Looking up the germline V gene (reference sequence) yields CDR1 SGHKS and CDR2 YYEKEE. Trimming removed 1 base from V and 4 bases from J, leaving 11 bases between the germline ends. In the prospective study, participants were roughly 18 to 100 years old, resided in about two dozen geographic areas of the United States, and were enrolled through a virtual design. In the prospective study, participants were assigned to cohorts based on the clinical history participants reported in a screening survey and a study questionnaire. ImmuneRACE Cohort 3 recovered participants were defined by two consecutive negative NP/OP PCR tests, healthcare professional clearance, or symptom resolution. Mobile phlebotomists in the prospective study collected whole blood, serum and a nasopharyngeal or oropharyngeal swab from every participant. Participants in the prospective study had the option to provide additional blood draws and questionnaires over an approximately 2-month period. Blood samples from the prospective study were shipped frozen or at room temperature prior to DNA extraction.

TCRbeta CDR3 regions were amplified from genomic DNA using the immunoSEQ Assay, a bias-controlled multiplex PCR. Under the source paper's analysis protocol: The number of nucleated cells in each sample was estimated by amplification of reference gene primers within the assay. To quantify the absolute abundance of each unique TCRbeta CDR3 rearrangement, sequence reads were collapsed and filtered. For each sample, productive Simpson clonality was calculated as the square root of Simpson's diversity index over productive rearrangements. TCRdb's version of the immuneACCESS table is confined to in-frame rearrangements and falls short of the full clone set. An unresolved V gene accounts for under half of the shortfall where checked; the remainder is of unknown origin. V and J calls and clone size follow that table, whereas D and trimming were derived from the DNA. Counted in this sample were hundreds of thousands of clones; 75% to 90% of them appeared once. Approximately 4.2% of the sample is held by the ten biggest clonotypes.

Points on this clone: The antigen it recognizes is unknown. Base qualities are not recorded, but no much larger clone differs from it by a single base.

The receptor was isolated from a woman between 25 and 40 years old who had recovered from COVID-19. This chain is built from TRBV5-5 and TRBJ1-2, with no confident D gene call. Material: PBMCs or T cells enriched from blood (not recorded which). The nucleotide sequence reads TGTGCCAGCAGCTTGTCCCCAGACACCTATGGCTACACCTTC. This translates into CASSLSPDTYGYTF.